Following are 9 T cell receptor beta chains from one sample sequenced in a study of blood T cell repertoires in COVID-19. This table comes from immunoSEQ multiplex PCR, and its TCRdb copy is limited to in-frame clones, with some not included. The sample has roughly 160,000 clones, approximately 81% seen once. Specimen: peripheral blood. These receptors were obtained from a middle-aged man with acute or convalescent COVID-19.

The rearrangement uses TRBV6-2 or TRBV6-3 and TRBJ1-3; D is undetermined. This CDR3 spans 15 amino acids. V was shortened by 5 bases and J by 3 bases, with 14 bases between the two germline ends. The germline CDR1 and CDR2 sequences are MNHEY and SVGEGT. CDR3 loop: CASSPGSRGGNTIYF. As DNA, the CDR3 is TGTGCCAGCAGTCCCGGATCTCGGGGTGGAAACACCATATATTTT.

CDR3 amino acids: CASRRSSREEGRAFF. CDR3 DNA sequence: TGTGCCAGCAGAAGGTCGTCCAGGGAGGAAGGCAGAGCTTTCTTT. The rearrangement uses TRBV2 and TRBJ1-1; tentative D call: TRBD1 (5 bases). Germline V gene data show CDR1 as SNHLY and CDR2 as FYNNEI. Trimming took 6 bases from V and 10 from J, leaving 24 bases between them. This CDR3 contains 15 residues.

This clone has a single count. The DNA of the CDR3 is TGTGCCAGCAGTGCCCGGGTAGCCCTAGTAGGCTACAATGAGCAGTTCTTC. Protein: CASSARVALVGYNEQFF. The V and J genes are TRBV27 and TRBJ2-1; D ambiguous. The CDR3 is 17 residues long. Trimming took 5 bases from V and 3 from J, leaving 20 bases between them. Germline CDR1 MNHEY, CDR2 SMNVEV (reference sequence).

The chain uses TRBV11-1 and TRBJ2-1; 8 positions agree with TRBD2. The CDR3 contains 12 residues. J gave up 9 bases and V 3 bases, and 1 base lay outside the gene matches. Looked up from germline, CDR1 is SGHAT and CDR2 is FQDESV (reference sequence). The CDR3 coding sequence is TGTGCCAGCAGCTTCAGCGGGGGTGAGCAGTTCTTC. Translating gives CASSFSGGEQFF. Complete variable domain (other parts from reference TRBV11-1 and TRBJ2-1): EAEVAQSPRYKITEKSQAVAFWCDPISGHATLYWYRQILGQGPELLVQFQDESVVDDSQLPKDRFSAERLKGVDSTLKIQPAELGDSAMYLCASSFSGGEQFFGPGTRLTVL.

This clone was observed a single time. This chain connects TRBV4-1 to TRBJ1-6, with unresolved D. Trimming removed 6 bases at V and 8 bases at J, with 20 bases between. Germline lookup yields CDR1 MGHRA and CDR2 YSYEKL. The CDR3 runs 16 residues. CDR3 sequence reads: CASRAFEGGRDSPLHF. Here the CDR3 DNA reads TGCGCCAGCAGAGCCTTCGAAGGAGGTCGGGATTCACCCCTCCACTTT.

The chain has TRBV9 and TRBJ2-6; D is unclear. The germline CDR1 and CDR2 sequences are SGDLS and YYNGEE. V was shortened by 3 bases and J by 1 base, with 23 bases between the two germline ends. The CDR3 has 20 residues. The CDR3 DNA reads TGTGCCAGCAGCGCCACCCTTCTAGATCACGAAGCATCTGGGGCCAACGTCCTGACTTTC. This translates into CASSATLLDHEASGANVLTF.

The chain carries TRBV25-1 and TRBJ2-7; weak D call: TRBD1 (5 bases). Trimming pared 4 bases from V and 5 bases from J, leaving 9 bases between. The CDR3 totals 12 residues. Germline V gene sequence: CDR1 MGHDK, CDR2 SYGVNS. The CDR3 reads CASSGQIDEQYF. The CDR3 DNA is TGTGCCAGCAGTGGACAGATCGACGAGCAGTACTTC.

This rearrangement joins TRBV3-1 (or the pseudogene TRBV3-2) to TRBJ2-5; perhaps TRBD2 as D (5 bases). CDR1 and CDR2 (germline): LGHDT, YNNKEL (reference sequence). The CDR3 sequence is 14 residues long. V lost 4 bases and J 4 bases, leaving 13 bases between the germline ends. The CDR3 coding sequence is TGTGCCAGCAGCCCGCCTGGGAGAGCAGAGACCCAGTACTTC. It encodes CASSPPGRAETQYF.

V usage is TRBV9 and J usage is TRBJ2-2; 10 bases fit TRBD2. V lost 6 bases, J lost 3 bases, and 5 bases stayed unmatched. The CDR3 has 15 amino acids. CDR1 and CDR2 (germline): SGDLS, YYNGEE. CDR3 bases: TGTGCCAGCAATCGACTAGCGGGCGACACCGGGGAGCTGTTTTTT. Its translation is CASNRLAGDTGELFF.